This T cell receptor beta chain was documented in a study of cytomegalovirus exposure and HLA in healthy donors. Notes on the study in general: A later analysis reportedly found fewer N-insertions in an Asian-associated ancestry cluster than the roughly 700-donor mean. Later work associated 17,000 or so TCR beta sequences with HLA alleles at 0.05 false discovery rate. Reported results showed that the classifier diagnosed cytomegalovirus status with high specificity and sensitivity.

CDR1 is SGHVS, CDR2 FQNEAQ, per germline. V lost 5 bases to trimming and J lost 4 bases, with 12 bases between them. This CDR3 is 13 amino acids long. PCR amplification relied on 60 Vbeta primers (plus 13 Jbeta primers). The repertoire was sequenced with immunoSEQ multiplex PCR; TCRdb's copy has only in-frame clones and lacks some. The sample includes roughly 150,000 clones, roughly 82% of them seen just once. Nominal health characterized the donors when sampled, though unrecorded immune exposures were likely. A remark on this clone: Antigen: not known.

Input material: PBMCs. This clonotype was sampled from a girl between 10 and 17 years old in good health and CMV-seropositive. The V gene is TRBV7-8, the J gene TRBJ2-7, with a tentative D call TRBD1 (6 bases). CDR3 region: CASSTHRAYEQYF. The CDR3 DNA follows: TGTGCCAGCAGCACCCACAGGGCGTACGAGCAGTACTTC.